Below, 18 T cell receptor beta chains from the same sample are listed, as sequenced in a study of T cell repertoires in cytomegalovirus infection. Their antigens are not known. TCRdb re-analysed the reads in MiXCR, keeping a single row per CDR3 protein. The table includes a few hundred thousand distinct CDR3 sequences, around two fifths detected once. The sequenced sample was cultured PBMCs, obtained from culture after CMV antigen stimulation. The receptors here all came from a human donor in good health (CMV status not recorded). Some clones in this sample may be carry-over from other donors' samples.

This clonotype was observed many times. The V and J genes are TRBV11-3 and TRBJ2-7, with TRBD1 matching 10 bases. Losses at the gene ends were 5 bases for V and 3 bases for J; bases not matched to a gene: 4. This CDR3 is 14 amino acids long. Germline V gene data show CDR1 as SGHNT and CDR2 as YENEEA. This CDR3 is CASSPGQGVYEQYF. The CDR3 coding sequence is TGTGCCAGCAGCCCCGGACAGGGGGTCTACGAGCAGTACTTC.

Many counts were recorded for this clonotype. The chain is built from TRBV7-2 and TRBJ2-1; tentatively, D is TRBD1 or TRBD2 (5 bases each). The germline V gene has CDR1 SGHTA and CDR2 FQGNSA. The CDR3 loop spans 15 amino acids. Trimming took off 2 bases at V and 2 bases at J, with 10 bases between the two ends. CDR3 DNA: TGTGCCAGCAGCTTAATGTCGGGGCCCTACAATGAGCAGTTCTTC. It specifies CASSLMSGPYNEQFF.

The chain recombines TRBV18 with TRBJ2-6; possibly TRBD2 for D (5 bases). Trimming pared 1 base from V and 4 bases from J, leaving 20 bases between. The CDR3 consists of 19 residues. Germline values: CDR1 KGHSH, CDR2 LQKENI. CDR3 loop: CASSPRLTRGRTGANVLTF. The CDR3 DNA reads TGTGCCAGCTCACCACGTCTAACTAGAGGACGAACCGGGGCCAACGTCCTGACTTTC.

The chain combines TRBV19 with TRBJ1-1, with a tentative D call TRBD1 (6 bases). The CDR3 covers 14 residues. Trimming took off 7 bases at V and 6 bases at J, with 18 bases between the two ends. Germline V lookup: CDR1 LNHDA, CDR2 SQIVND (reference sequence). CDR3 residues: CASTIRTGKAEAFF. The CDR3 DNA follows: TGTGCCAGTACTATCCGAACAGGGAAGGCTGAAGCTTTCTTT.

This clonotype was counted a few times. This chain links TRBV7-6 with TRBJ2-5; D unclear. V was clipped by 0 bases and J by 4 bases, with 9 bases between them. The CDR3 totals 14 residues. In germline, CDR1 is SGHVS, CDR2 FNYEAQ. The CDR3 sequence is CASSLAEGPETQYF. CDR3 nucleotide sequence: TGTGCCAGCAGCTTAGCTGAAGGGCCAGAGACCCAGTACTTC.

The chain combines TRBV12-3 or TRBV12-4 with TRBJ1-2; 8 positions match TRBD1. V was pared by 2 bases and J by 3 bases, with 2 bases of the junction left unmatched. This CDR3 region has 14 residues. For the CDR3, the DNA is TGTGCCAGCAGTTTACAGGGGGCTTACTATGGCTACACCTTC. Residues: CASSLQGAYYGYTF.

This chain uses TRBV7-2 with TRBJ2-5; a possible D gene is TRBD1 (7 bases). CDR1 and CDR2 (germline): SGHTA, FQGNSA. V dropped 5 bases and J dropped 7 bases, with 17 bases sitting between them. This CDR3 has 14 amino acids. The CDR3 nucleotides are TGTGCCAGCAGCCCTGGGACTCCAGGGGGGACCCAGTACTTC. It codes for CASSPGTPGGTQYF.

The DNA of the CDR3 is TGTGCCAGCAGTTTGGGGATGAAGCAGTACTTC. Translation gives CASSLGMKQYF. V gene TRBV12-3 or TRBV12-4 combines with J gene TRBJ2-7; D remains ambiguous. This CDR3 comprises 11 residues. V lost 3 bases and J lost 8, with 8 bases in between.

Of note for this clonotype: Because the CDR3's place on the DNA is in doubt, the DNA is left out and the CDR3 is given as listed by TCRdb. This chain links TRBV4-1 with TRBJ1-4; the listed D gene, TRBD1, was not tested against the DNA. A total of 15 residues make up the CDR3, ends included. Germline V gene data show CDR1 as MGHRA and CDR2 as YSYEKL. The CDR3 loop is CASSQARDGPENCFF.

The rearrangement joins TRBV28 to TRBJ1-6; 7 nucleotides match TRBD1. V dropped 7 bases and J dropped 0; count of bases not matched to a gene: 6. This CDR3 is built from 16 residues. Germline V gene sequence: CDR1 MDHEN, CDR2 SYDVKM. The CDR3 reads CASTGQASSYNSPLHF. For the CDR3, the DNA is TGTGCCAGCACCGGACAGGCCAGCTCCTATAATTCACCCCTCCACTTT. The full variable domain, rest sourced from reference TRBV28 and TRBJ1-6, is DVKVTQSSRYLVKRTGEKVFLECVQDMDHENMFWYRQDPGLGLRLIYFSYDVKMKEKGDIPEGYSVSREKKERFSLILESASTNQTSMYLCASTGQASSYNSPLHFGNGTRLTVT.

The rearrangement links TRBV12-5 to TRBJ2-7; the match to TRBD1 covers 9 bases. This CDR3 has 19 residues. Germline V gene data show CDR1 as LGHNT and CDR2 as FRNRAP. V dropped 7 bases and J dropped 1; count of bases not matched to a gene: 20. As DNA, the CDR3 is TGTGCTAGTGCCGCCGGAAGCGGGACAGGGCCATCCCCTTCCTACGAGCAGTACTTC. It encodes CASAAGSGTGPSPSYEQYF.

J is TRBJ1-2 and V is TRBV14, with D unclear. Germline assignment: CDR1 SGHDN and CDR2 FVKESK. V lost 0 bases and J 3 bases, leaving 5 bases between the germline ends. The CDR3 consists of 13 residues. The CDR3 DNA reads TGTGCCAGCAGCCAAGACACATACTATGGCTACACCTTC. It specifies CASSQDTYYGYTF.

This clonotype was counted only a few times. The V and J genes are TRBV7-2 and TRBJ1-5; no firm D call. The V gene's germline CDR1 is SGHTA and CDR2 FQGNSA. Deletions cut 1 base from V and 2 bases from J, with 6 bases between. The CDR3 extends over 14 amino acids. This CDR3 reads CASSLGFGNQPQHF. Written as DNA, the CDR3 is TGTGCCAGCAGCTTAGGGTTCGGCAATCAGCCCCAGCATTTT.

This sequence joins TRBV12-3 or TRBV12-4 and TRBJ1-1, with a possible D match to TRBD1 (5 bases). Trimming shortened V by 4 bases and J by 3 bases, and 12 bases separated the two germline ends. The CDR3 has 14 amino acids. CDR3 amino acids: CASSSHSGDTEAFF. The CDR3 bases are TGTGCCAGCAGTTCTCATTCGGGGGACACTGAAGCTTTCTTT.

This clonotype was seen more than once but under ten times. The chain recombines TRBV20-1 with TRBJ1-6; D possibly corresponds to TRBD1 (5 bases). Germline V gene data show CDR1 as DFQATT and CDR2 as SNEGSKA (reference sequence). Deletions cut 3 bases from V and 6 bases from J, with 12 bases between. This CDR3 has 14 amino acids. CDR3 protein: CSASWAQGNSPLHF. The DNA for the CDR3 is TGCAGTGCTAGCTGGGCCCAGGGTAATTCACCCCTCCACTTT.

The CDR3: CASSLDRPSGYEQYF. CDR3 bases: TGTGCCAGCAGCTTAGATAGACCTTCCGGCTACGAGCAGTACTTC. The gene calls are TRBV11-2 and TRBJ2-7, with D unresolved. Trimming removed 0 bases at V and 3 bases at J, with 12 bases between. Germline V gives CDR1 SGHAT, CDR2 FQNNGV. The CDR3 extends over 15 amino acids.

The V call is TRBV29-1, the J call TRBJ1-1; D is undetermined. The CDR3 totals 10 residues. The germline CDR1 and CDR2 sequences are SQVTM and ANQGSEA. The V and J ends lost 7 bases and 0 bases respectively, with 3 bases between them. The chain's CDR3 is CSAVNTEAFF. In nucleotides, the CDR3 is TGCAGCGCCGTGAACACTGAAGCTTTCTTT.

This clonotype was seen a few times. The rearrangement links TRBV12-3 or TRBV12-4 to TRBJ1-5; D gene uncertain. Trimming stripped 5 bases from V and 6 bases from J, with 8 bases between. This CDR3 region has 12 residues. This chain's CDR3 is CASSEGSQPQHF. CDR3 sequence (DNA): TGTGCCAGCAGTGAAGGGAGTCAGCCCCAGCATTTT.